This is a list of T cell receptor beta chains from one sample in a study of post-analysis software for immune sequencing data. Each CDR3 protein is one row after TCRdb ran MiXCR on the PCR reads. The table lists 500,000 to 600,000 distinct CDR3 sequences, around 40% of them singletons. The specimen was blood. The origin of the receptors is a girl between 10 and 17 years old with multiple sclerosis. The CDR3 runs from the conserved cysteine through the conserved F or W. D genes are given only for firm matches. A row's size may be missing; if present it is once, few, many or a size class.

CATSDLWRGGDTQYF	TGTGCCACCAGTGATTTGTGGCGGGGCGGTGATACGCAGTATTTT	TRBJ2-3	.	.	TRBV24-1
CASSFSQGAYNEQFF	TGTGCCAGCAGTTTCAGCCAGGGTGCCTACAATGAGCAGTTCTTC	TRBJ2-1	.	few	TRBV12-3/TRBV12-4
CASTPDRVYGYTF	TGTGCCAGCACCCCGGACAGGGTCTATGGCTACACCTTC	TRBJ1-2	TRBD1	.	TRBV12-3/TRBV12-4
CSGALRQWYNEQFF	TGCAGCGGTGCCCTGCGGCAGTGGTACAATGAGCAGTTCTTC	TRBJ2-1	.	once	TRBV29-1
CASSLGGYQETQYF	TGCGCCAGCAGCTTGGGAGGGTACCAAGAGACCCAGTACTTC	TRBJ2-5	.	few	TRBV5-1
CSARPISYNEQFF	TGCAGTGCTAGACCCATCTCCTACAATGAGCAGTTCTTC	TRBJ2-1	.	few	TRBV20-1
CASGAAQYF	TGTGCCAGCGGCGCGGCCCAGTACTTC	TRBJ2-5	.	.	TRBV6-2/TRBV6-3
CASSSSQGGRDTQYF	TGTGCCAGCAGCTCAAGCCAGGGGGGGCGAGATACGCAGTATTTT	TRBJ2-3	.	few	TRBV7-8
CASSLKGARSYNEQFF	TGTGCCAGCAGCTTAAAGGGGGCAAGGTCCTACAATGAGCAGTTCTTC	TRBJ2-1	TRBD1	.	TRBV7-8
CASSRQLQETQYF	TGTGCCAGCAGCAGACAGCTGCAAGAGACCCAGTACTTC	TRBJ2-5	.	few	TRBV12-3/TRBV12-4
CASAPDRAYYEQYF	TGCGCCAGCGCCCCGGACAGGGCCTACTACGAGCAGTACTTC	TRBJ2-7	TRBD1	.	TRBV5-1
CASSGQGTYNEQFF	TGCGCCAGCAGTGGGCAGGGTACCTACAATGAGCAGTTCTTC	TRBJ2-1	.	few	TRBV10-2
CASSPEGGTVGTQYF	TGTGCCAGCAGCCCCGAGGGTGGGACCGTAGGTACCCAGTACTTC	TRBJ2-5	.	.	TRBV5-1
CASSYSQVSYNEQFF	TGTGCCAGCAGTTACTCGCAGGTTTCCTACAATGAGCAGTTCTTC	TRBJ2-1	.	few	TRBV6-6
CASSFNGGLRSGANVLTF	TGCGCCAGCAGCTTTAATGGGGGCCTGCGCTCTGGGGCCAACGTCCTGACTTTC	TRBJ2-6	.	.	TRBV5-1
CASSSGAATYEQYF	TGCGCCAGCAGCTCGGGGGCGGCCACCTACGAGCAGTACTTC	TRBJ2-7	.	.	TRBV5-1
CASSWYREEEAFF	TGTGCCAGCAGTTGGTACAGGGAAGAAGAAGCTTTCTTT	TRBJ1-1	.	few	TRBV6-2/TRBV6-3
CASSVWGGSYEQYF	TGTGCCAGCAGTGTGTGGGGGGGCTCTTACGAGCAGTACTTC	TRBJ2-7	.	.	TRBV2
CASGTGERYGYTF	TGCGCCAGCGGGACAGGGGAGCGGTATGGCTACACCTTC	TRBJ1-2	TRBD1	few	TRBV5-1
CASSSQGTRQPQHF	TGTGCCAGCAGTTCTCAAGGGACTAGGCAGCCCCAGCATTTT	TRBJ1-5	.	.	TRBV7-9
CTSSVFSGTYNEQFF	TGTACCAGCAGCGTATTTAGCGGAACCTACAATGAGCAGTTCTTC	TRBJ2-1	.	.	TRBV9
CAISPGLSRTDTQYF	TGTGCCATCAGTCCCGGACTATCTCGCACAGATACGCAGTATTTT	TRBJ2-3	.	.	TRBV10-3
CATRQGSAEAFF	TGTGCCACGAGACAGGGGAGCGCTGAAGCTTTCTTT	TRBJ1-1	TRBD1	.	TRBV28
CASSLRPHPGTEAFF	TGTGCCAGCAGTCTGAGACCACACCCGGGCACTGAAGCTTTCTTT	TRBJ1-1	.	.	TRBV12-3/TRBV12-4
CAISESGLEHIQYF	TGTGCCATCAGTGAGTCGGGACTAGAGCACATTCAGTACTTC	TRBJ2-4	TRBD2	few	TRBV10-3
CASSHVGGNEQFF	TGTGCCAGCAGCCATGTCGGGGGGAATGAGCAGTTCTTC	TRBJ2-1	TRBD2	few	TRBV14
CASSLKDRGSLTDTQYF	TGTGCCAGCAGCTTAAAGGACAGGGGGTCCCTCACAGATACGCAGTATTTT	TRBJ2-3	TRBD1	once	TRBV7-6
CASSVPRQGDSTDTQYF	TGTGCCAGCAGCGTCCCCCGACAGGGGGATAGCACAGATACGCAGTATTTT	TRBJ2-3	TRBD1	.	TRBV25-1
CASSQRWDPATPDTQYF	TGCGCCAGCAGCCAAAGATGGGATCCAGCTACCCCAGATACGCAGTATTTT	TRBJ2-3	.	.	TRBV4-1
CASRRLQSSYEQYF	TGTGCCAGCAGACGTTTACAGAGCTCCTACGAGCAGTACTTC	TRBJ2-7	.	few	TRBV6-5
CASRTSQTGAYEQYF	TGTGCCAGCAGAACCAGCCAGACAGGGGCCTACGAGCAGTACTTC	TRBJ2-7	TRBD1	.	TRBV6-5
CASITSPTQYF	TGTGCCAGCATAACTAGTCCTACGCAGTATTTT	TRBJ2-3	.	.	TRBV6-1
CASSQRPCGEQYF	TGTGCCAGCAGTCAGCGGCCCTGTGGAGAGCAGTACTTC	TRBJ2-5	.	.	TRBV12-3/TRBV12-4
CASSSSEGGWLETQYF	TGTGCCAGCAGCTCCTCTGAGGGGGGGTGGCTTGAGACCCAGTACTTC	TRBJ2-5	.	few	TRBV7-6
CASSYLFRGEQYF	TGTGCCAGCAGTTACCTTTTTAGGGGAGAGCAGTACTTC	TRBJ2-7	.	few	TRBV6-5
CASSLDRTSYEQYF	TGTGCCAGCAGTTTAGACAGGACTTCCTACGAGCAGTACTTC	TRBJ2-7	.	.	TRBV12-3/TRBV12-4
CSVERGGNEQFF	TGCAGCGTGGAAAGGGGAGGCAATGAGCAGTTCTTC	TRBJ2-1	.	few	TRBV29-1
CASSFTSGDNEQFF	TGTGCCAGCAGCTTTACTAGCGGGGACAATGAGCAGTTCTTC	TRBJ2-1	TRBD2	.	TRBV7-2
CASRSGQGVYNEQFF	TGTGCCAGCAGGTCGGGACAGGGAGTTTACAATGAGCAGTTCTTC	TRBJ2-1	TRBD1	.	TRBV27
CAISDVGGAWEQYF	TGTGCCATCAGTGACGTTGGGGGCGCGTGGGAGCAGTACTTC	TRBJ2-7	.	.	TRBV6-4
CASSGMSEQFF	TGCGCCAGCAGTGGGATGAGTGAGCAGTTCTTC	TRBJ2-1	.	.	TRBV5-1
CASSSGLAGGPSTDTQYF	TGTGCCAGCAGCTCTGGACTAGCGGGGGGCCCTAGCACAGATACGCAGTATTTT	TRBJ2-3	TRBD2	.	TRBV7-2
CASSEDTGLAGYNEQFF	TGTGCCAGCAGTGAAGACACAGGTCTAGCGGGATACAATGAGCAGTTCTTC	TRBJ2-1	TRBD2	.	TRBV2
CASNYRAKSSPLHF	TGTGCCAGCAACTACAGGGCAAAAAGTTCACCCCTCCACTTT	TRBJ1-6	.	few	TRBV6-5
CSAGRGTEQYF	TGCAGTGCGGGCAGGGGTACCGAGCAGTACTTC	TRBJ2-7	.	.	TRBV20-1
CATSRVEQIYNSPLHF	TGTGCCACCAGCAGAGTCGAACAGATCTATAATTCACCCCTCCACTTT	TRBJ1-6	.	.	TRBV15
CASSLNTYYEQYF	TGTGCCAGCAGCTTGAATACCTACTACGAGCAGTACTTC	TRBJ2-7	.	few	TRBV7-6
CASSQGGQRQSYTF	TGTGCCAGCAGCCAAGGCGGACAGCGTCAGTCCTACACCTTC	TRBJ1-2	.	.	TRBV4-2
CSATPGTGARYEQYF	TGCAGTGCAACACCGGGGACAGGGGCACGCTACGAGCAGTACTTC	TRBJ2-7	TRBD1	few	TRBV20-1
CSARFGQRGGSYGYTF	TGCAGTGCTAGATTTGGACAGCGCGGTGGGTCCTATGGCTACACCTTC	TRBJ1-2	.	.	TRBV20-1
CASSQGSGGQETQYF	TGTGCCAGCAGCCAAGGAAGCGGCGGCCAAGAGACCCAGTACTTC	TRBJ2-5	.	.	TRBV3-1
CSVEDRDRGSYEQYF	TGCAGCGTTGAAGATCGGGACAGAGGCTCCTACGAGCAGTACTTC	TRBJ2-7	TRBD1	few	TRBV29-1
CASGPDGTEAFF	TGTGCCAGCGGGCCAGACGGGACTGAAGCTTTCTTT	TRBJ1-1	.	.	TRBV6-5